This T cell receptor beta chain was obtained from a study of response to subunit inactivated influenza vaccine. Study conclusions and caveats: Each seasonal influenza vaccination, the authors suggested, recruits few new T cells.

TCRdb passed the RT-PCR reads through MiXCR, listing each CDR3 protein once. The sample carries 500,000 to 600,000 distinct CDR3 sequences, 14% recorded once. Trimming pared 4 bases from V and 5 bases from J, leaving 10 bases between. The germline V gene encodes CDR1 DFQATT and CDR2 SNEGSKA (reference sequence). The CDR3 is made up of 12 amino acids. A remark on this clonotype: Its antigen is unknown.

Sample: PBMCs from blood, taken approximately 12 days after vaccination. The source of this sequence is a man aged 50-59 years who received an inactivated influenza vaccine. The chain employs TRBV20-1 and TRBJ2-3; the D is unclear. The CDR3 DNA reads TGCAGTGCTAAAGGATTCCGAGATACGCAGTATTTT. Translating it yields CSAKGFRDTQYF.